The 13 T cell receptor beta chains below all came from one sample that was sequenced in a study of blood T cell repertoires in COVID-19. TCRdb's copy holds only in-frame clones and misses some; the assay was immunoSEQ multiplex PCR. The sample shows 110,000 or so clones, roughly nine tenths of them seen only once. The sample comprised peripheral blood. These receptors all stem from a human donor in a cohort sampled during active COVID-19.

CDR3 coding DNA: TGTGCCAGCAGCCAAGGGGTCATAGCCACTGAAGCTTTCTTT. Amino acid sequence: CASSQGVIATEAFF. The V gene is TRBV3-1 (or the pseudogene TRBV3-2), the J gene TRBJ1-1; D unclear. The CDR3 has 14 residues. CDR1 is LGHDT, CDR2 YNNKEL, per germline (reference sequence). Deletions cut 1 base from V and 4 bases from J, with 10 bases between.

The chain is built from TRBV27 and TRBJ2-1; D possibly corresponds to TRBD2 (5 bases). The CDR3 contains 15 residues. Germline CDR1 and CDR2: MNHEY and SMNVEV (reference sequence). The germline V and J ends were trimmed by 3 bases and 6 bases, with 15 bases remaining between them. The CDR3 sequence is CASSFLRGSANEQFF. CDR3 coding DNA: TGTGCCAGCAGTTTCTTAAGAGGGAGTGCCAATGAGCAGTTCTTC.

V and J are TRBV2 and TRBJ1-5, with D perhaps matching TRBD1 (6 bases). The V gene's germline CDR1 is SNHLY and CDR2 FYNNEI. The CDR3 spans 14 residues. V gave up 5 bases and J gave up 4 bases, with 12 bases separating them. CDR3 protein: CASSTQGLNQPQHF. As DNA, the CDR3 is TGTGCCAGCAGTACTCAGGGGCTTAATCAGCCCCAGCATTTT.

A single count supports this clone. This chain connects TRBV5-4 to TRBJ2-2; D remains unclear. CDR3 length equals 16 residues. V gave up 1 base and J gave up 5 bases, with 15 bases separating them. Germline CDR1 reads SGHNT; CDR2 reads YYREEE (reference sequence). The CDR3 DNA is TGTGCCAGCAGCTTGTCGTCGAGCATGGTTACCGGGGAGCTGTTTTTT. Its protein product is CASSLSSSMVTGELFF.

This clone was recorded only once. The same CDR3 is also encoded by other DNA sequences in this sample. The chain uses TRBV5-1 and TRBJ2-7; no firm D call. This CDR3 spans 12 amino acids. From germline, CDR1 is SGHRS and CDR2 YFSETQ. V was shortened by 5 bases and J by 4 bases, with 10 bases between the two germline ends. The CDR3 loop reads CASSSDSYEQYF. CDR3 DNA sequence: TGCGCCAGCAGTTCCGACTCATACGAGCAGTACTTC.

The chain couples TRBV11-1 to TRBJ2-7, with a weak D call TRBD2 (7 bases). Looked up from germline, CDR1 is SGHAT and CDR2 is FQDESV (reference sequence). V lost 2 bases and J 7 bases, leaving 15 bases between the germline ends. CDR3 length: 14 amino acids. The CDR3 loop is CASSLRGAAREQYF. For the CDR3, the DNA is TGTGCCAGCAGCTTACGGGGGGCCGCAAGGGAGCAGTACTTC.

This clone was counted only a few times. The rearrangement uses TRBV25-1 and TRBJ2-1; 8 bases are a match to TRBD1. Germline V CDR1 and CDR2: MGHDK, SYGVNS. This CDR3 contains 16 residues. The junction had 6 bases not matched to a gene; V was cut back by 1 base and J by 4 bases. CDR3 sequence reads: CASSEFQGAKYNEQFF. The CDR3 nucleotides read TGTGCCAGCAGTGAATTTCAGGGGGCGAAATACAATGAGCAGTTCTTC.

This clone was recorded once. Here the CDR3 reads CASSTRQAYEQYF. In nucleotides, the CDR3 is TGCGCCAGCAGCACAAGACAAGCCTACGAGCAGTACTTC. The chain links TRBV5-1 to TRBJ2-7; D is undetermined. The CDR3 is 13 amino acids. In germline, CDR1 is SGHRS, CDR2 YFSETQ. With 4 bases removed from V and 2 bases from J, the gap between germline ends came to 10 bases. The entire variable domain, with the rest obtained from reference TRBV5-1 and TRBJ2-7, is as follows: KAGVTQTPRYLIKTRGQQVTLSCSPISGHRSVSWYQQTPGQGLQFLFEYFSETQRNKGNFPGRFSGRQFSNSRSEMNVSTLELGDSALYLCASSTRQAYEQYFGPGTRLTVT.

CDR3 sequence: CASSVQGRTNEKLFF. For the CDR3, the DNA is TGTGCCAGCAGCGTGCAGGGGCGAACTAATGAAAAACTGTTTTTT. The J gene is TRBJ1-4, the V gene TRBV5-4; D possibly corresponds to TRBD1 (6 bases). V was trimmed by 4 bases and J by 1 base, leaving 11 bases between them. Germline assignment: CDR1 SGHNT and CDR2 YYREEE (reference sequence). CDR3 size: 15 residues.

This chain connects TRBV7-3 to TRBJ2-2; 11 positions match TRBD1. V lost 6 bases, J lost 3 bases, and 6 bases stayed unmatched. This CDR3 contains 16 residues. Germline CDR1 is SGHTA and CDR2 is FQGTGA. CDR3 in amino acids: CASRTGTGGYTGELFF. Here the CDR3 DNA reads TGTGCCAGCAGGACCGGGACAGGGGGGTACACCGGGGAGCTGTTTTTT.

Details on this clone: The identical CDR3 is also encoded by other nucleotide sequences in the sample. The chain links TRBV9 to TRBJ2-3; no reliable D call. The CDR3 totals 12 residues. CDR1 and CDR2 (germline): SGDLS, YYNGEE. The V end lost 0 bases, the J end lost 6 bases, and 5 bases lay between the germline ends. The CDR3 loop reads CASSVAADTQYF. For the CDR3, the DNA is TGTGCCAGCAGCGTAGCAGCGGATACGCAGTATTTT.

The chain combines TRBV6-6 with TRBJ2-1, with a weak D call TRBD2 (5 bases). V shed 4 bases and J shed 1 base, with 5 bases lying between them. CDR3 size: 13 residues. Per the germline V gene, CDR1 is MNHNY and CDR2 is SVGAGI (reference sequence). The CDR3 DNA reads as TGTGCCAGCAGTTGGGAGTCCTACAATGAGCAGTTCTTC. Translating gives CASSWESYNEQFF.

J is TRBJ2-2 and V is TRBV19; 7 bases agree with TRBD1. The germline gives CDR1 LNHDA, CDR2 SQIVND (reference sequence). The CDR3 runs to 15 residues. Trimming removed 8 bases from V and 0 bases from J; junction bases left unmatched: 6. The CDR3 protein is CASARQGSNTGELFF. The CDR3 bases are TGTGCCAGTGCGAGACAGGGATCGAACACCGGGGAGCTGTTTTTT.